This T cell receptor (beta chain) was obtained from a study of T cell clonotyping in hematopoietic cell transplantation (dated by TCRdb to 2020 to 2022). The study in broad terms: A total of 120 to 150 blood samples were collected in the study from 35 consecutive transplant recipients and their related donors. Patients were recruited between September 2015 and early 2017 and followed until late 2020 or death.

Compared with germline, V lacks 5 bases and J lacks 10 bases; bases without a gene match: 9. The germline V gene encodes CDR1 SGHNT and CDR2 YENEEA. The CDR3 sequence holds 14 residues, the cysteine and phenylalanine included. Only the CDR3 portion is preserved as DNA: 42 bases, with reading frame beginning at the first base. On this clone: What antigen it recognizes has not been identified. No base-level quality is on record; no much larger clone is a single base apart.

The paper as a whole reports these results and caveats: Broader posttransplant TCR repertoire diversity was predicted by donor and pretransplant recipient Inverse Simpson Index values. Recipient repertoires showed only a small fraction of overlap with donor repertoires, and over 97% appeared de novo at the given depth. Sample size was limited, and cells were not sorted, so CD4 and CD8 repertoire contributions could not be separated. Recipient TCR diversity fell after transplant, with pathologically expanded clonotypes rising progressively from day 30 to day 180.

The time point label for this specimen denotes: 100 days after allo-HCT. Blood samples were obtained from recipients approximately 28 days before transplant and at days 30, 100 and 180 after transplant. Using Nuclei Lysis Solution, genomic DNA was extracted from unfractionated peripheral blood mononuclear cells that were either fresh or cryopreserved. The immunoSEQ assay, a bias-controlled multiplex PCR using V- and J-specific primers, was used to amplify TCR beta CDR3 regions from genomic DNA. In a second PCR step, a proprietary barcode and Illumina adapter sequences were attached to the CDR3 amplicons. An Illumina MiSeq instrument was used for sequencing of the CDR3 libraries. In the paper's pipeline: Export and quality control were handled in immunoSEQ Analyzer 3.0, while downstream analyses relied on R Bioconductor and Immunarch. Only productive rearrangements within the normalized downsampled data set were used in the calculation of repertoire metrics. Pathologically expanded clonotypes were defined as those larger than 5 templates in the normalized cohort. The Inverse Simpson Index was used to measure repertoire diversity. To capture all clonotypes, the CMV-specificity analyses were run on the non-normalized data set. Sourced from immuneACCESS, this table was stored by TCRdb with only in-frame sequences that have V and J called. A share of the clones is absent; for the studies checked, an unresolved V gene accounts for under half, and the remainder has no known explanation. That table gives V, J and clone size, and the DNA gave D and trimming. The table for this sample lists about 10,000 clones; 93% of them were counted only once. 5.7% of the sample comes from the top ten.

This receptor was taken from a male patient aged 45 to 59 who had an allogeneic stem cell transplant from a related donor, so T cells may come from the graft donor. Some clones in this sample may be carry-over from other donors' samples. The chain uses TRBV11-3 and TRBJ2-1, with TRBD2 matching 9 junction bases. Here the sequenced sample was PBMCs, taken 100 days after allogeneic stem cell transplant. The CDR3 sequence is CASSPGWAGGEQFF. The base sequence is TGTGCCAGCAGCCCGGGTTGGGCGGGAGGGGAGCAGTTCTTC.